This is a list of T cell receptor beta chains from one sample in a study of blood T cell repertoires in COVID-19. Sequencing was performed with immunoSEQ multiplex PCR; in TCRdb, only in-frame clones are kept and a portion is missing. The profile shows approximately 230,000 clones, roughly 87% of them singletons. Specimen: peripheral blood. These receptors all stem from a man younger than 35 with active or convalescent COVID-19. Each CDR3 is given with its conserved first and last residue. Fields, in order: V gene, clone size, D gene, J gene, CDR3 protein, CDR3 DNA. A D gene is named only where the DNA matches it firmly. The size field is filled for only some rows; it gives once, few, many or a size class.

V: TRBV3-1/TRBV3-2
size: -
D: -
J: TRBJ1-5
CDR3: CASSQAGGTQPQHF
DNA: TGTGCCAGCAGCCAAGCGGGAGGGACTCAGCCCCAGCATTTT

V: TRBV9
size: -
D: TRBD1
J: TRBJ2-7
CDR3: CASSRGQDYEQYF
DNA: TGTGCCAGCAGCCGGGGACAGGACTACGAGCAGTACTTC

V: TRBV18
size: -
D: TRBD1
J: TRBJ2-1
CDR3: CASSPKQGTVNEQFF
DNA: TGTGCCAGCTCACCTAAACAGGGGACGGTCAATGAGCAGTTCTTC

V: TRBV9
size: -
D: -
J: TRBJ1-4
CDR3: CASSPRTEGGGLFF
DNA: TGTGCCAGCAGCCCACGGACAGAAGGTGGGGGACTGTTTTTT

V: TRBV25-1
size: -
D: -
J: TRBJ1-2
CDR3: CASMQGLGGYTF
DNA: TGTGCCAGCATGCAGGGCTTGGGGGGCTACACCTTC

V: TRBV18
size: -
D: -
J: TRBJ1-1
CDR3: CASSPSGNAEAFF
DNA: TGTGCCAGCTCACCGTCCGGTAACGCTGAAGCTTTCTTT

V: TRBV9
size: -
D: -
J: TRBJ2-3
CDR3: CASSATLRDSEQNTQYF
DNA: TGTGCCAGCAGCGCAACCCTCAGGGACTCGGAGCAGAATACGCAGTATTTT

V: TRBV6-5
size: -
D: TRBD1
J: TRBJ1-1
CDR3: CASNLFRGATEAFF
DNA: TGTGCCAGCAACCTGTTCAGGGGGGCGACTGAAGCTTTCTTT

V: TRBV11-2
size: -
D: TRBD1
J: TRBJ1-1
CDR3: CASSSHGTGANTEAFF
DNA: TGTGCCAGCAGCTCCCACGGGACAGGGGCGAACACTGAAGCTTTCTTT

V: TRBV18
size: -
D: -
J: TRBJ2-2
CDR3: CASSGYRDTGELFF
DNA: TGTGCCAGCTCAGGCTACAGGGACACCGGGGAGCTGTTTTTT

V: TRBV9
size: -
D: -
J: TRBJ1-4
CDR3: CASSPGGSRPNEKLFF
DNA: TGTGCCAGCAGCCCCGGGGGGAGCAGGCCTAATGAAAAACTGTTTTTT

V: TRBV6-5
size: -
D: TRBD1
J: TRBJ1-3
CDR3: CATRGTGASGNTIYF
DNA: TGTGCCACCCGAGGGACAGGGGCCTCTGGAAACACCATATATTTT

V: TRBV7-6
size: -
D: TRBD1
J: TRBJ2-1
CDR3: CASSPFYGQGEYDEQFF
DNA: TGTGCCAGCAGCCCATTTTATGGACAGGGGGAATACGATGAGCAGTTCTTC

V: TRBV25-1
size: -
D: -
J: TRBJ1-1
CDR3: CATQGVKEAFF
DNA: TGTGCCACCCAAGGGGTAAAAGAAGCTTTCTTT

V: TRBV7-3
size: -
D: TRBD1
J: TRBJ2-5
CDR3: CASRDRGETQYF
DNA: TGTGCATCTAGGGACAGAGGAGAGACCCAGTACTTC

V: TRBV5-1
size: -
D: TRBD2
J: TRBJ2-5
CDR3: CASSLEAAGGKETQYF
DNA: TGCGCCAGCAGCTTGGAGGCAGCGGGGGGCAAAGAGACCCAGTACTTC

V: TRBV30
size: -
D: -
J: TRBJ2-2
CDR3: CAWWGDTGELFF
DNA: TGTGCCTGGTGGGGGGACACCGGGGAGCTGTTTTTT

V: TRBV7-8
size: -
D: -
J: TRBJ1-1
CDR3: CASSNTLWTENTEAFF
DNA: TGTGCCAGCAGCAATACTCTTTGGACTGAGAACACTGAAGCTTTCTTT

V: TRBV5-6
size: -
D: TRBD2
J: TRBJ2-2
CDR3: CASSGGGRDTGELFF
DNA: TGTGCCAGCAGCGGCGGGGGAAGGGACACCGGGGAGCTGTTTTTT

V: TRBV9
size: once
D: TRBD1
J: TRBJ1-1
CDR3: CASSAGQLNTEAFF
DNA: TGTGCCAGCAGCGCGGGACAGCTGAACACTGAAGCTTTCTTT

V: TRBV6-1
size: few
D: TRBD1
J: TRBJ1-3
CDR3: CASSAILQGAGGNTIYF
DNA: TGTGCCAGCAGTGCAATCCTACAGGGGGCGGGAGGAAACACCATATATTTT

V: TRBV4-3
size: -
D: -
J: TRBJ1-5
CDR3: CASSPGPSGTMDQPQHF
DNA: TGCGCCAGCAGCCCTGGTCCCTCGGGGACAATGGATCAGCCCCAGCATTTT

V: TRBV30
size: -
D: -
J: TRBJ1-4
CDR3: CALAPGLRNEKLFF
DNA: TGCGCACTCGCTCCGGGACTGAGGAATGAAAAACTGTTTTTT

V: TRBV12-3/TRBV12-4
size: -
D: -
J: TRBJ1-1
CDR3: CASRGGTITEAFF
DNA: TGTGCCAGCAGGGGCGGGACGATCACTGAAGCTTTCTTT

V: TRBV30
size: few
D: TRBD1
J: TRBJ1-1
CDR3: CAWSGTGGTEAFF
DNA: TGTGCCTGGAGCGGGACAGGGGGTACTGAAGCTTTCTTT

V: TRBV7-9
size: -
D: TRBD2
J: TRBJ2-7
CDR3: CATDTSGNYEQYF
DNA: TGTGCCACTGATACTAGCGGGAACTACGAGCAGTACTTC

V: TRBV29-1
size: -
D: TRBD2
J: TRBJ2-3
CDR3: CSVRRGSTDTQYF
DNA: TGCAGCGTTCGGCGGGGGAGCACAGATACGCAGTATTTT

V: TRBV7-2
size: -
D: TRBD1
J: TRBJ1-6
CDR3: CASSTGQGDNSPLHF
DNA: TGTGCCAGCAGCACCGGACAGGGGGATAATTCACCCCTCCACTTT

V: TRBV10-1
size: -
D: -
J: TRBJ1-1
CDR3: CASSDRNTEAFF
DNA: TGCGCCAGCAGTGACAGGAACACTGAAGCTTTCTTT